The 3 T cell receptor beta chains below come from one sample, sequenced in a study of blood T cell repertoires in COVID-19. This table comes from immunoSEQ multiplex PCR, and its TCRdb copy is limited to in-frame clones, with some not included. The data hold about 73,000 clones, with around 83% observed a single time. The specimen was peripheral blood. The receptors stem from a woman aged 55-69 years with acute or convalescent COVID-19.

The V call is TRBV30, the J call TRBJ1-3, with 7 bases aligning to TRBD1. This CDR3 is 14 amino acids long. With 7 bases clipped from V and 4 bases from J, the junction kept 10 bases outside the gene matches. Germline CDR1 is GTSNPN and CDR2 is SVGIG (reference sequence). The DNA for the CDR3 is TGTGCCTCCTACGACAGGGCAGAAGGAAACACCATATATTTT. Protein: CASYDRAEGNTIYF.

This chain joins TRBV29-1 and TRBJ1-3; a weak D match, TRBD1 (5 bases). CDR1 is SQVTM and CDR2 is ANQGSEA in the germline V gene. The CDR3 length is 11 residues. The CDR3 here is CSAGYGNTIYF. In nucleotides, the CDR3 is TGCAGTGCAGGGTACGGAAACACCATATATTTT.

This chain joins TRBV6-1 and TRBJ1-2, with 9 positions matching TRBD1. V shed 0 bases and J 5 bases; nucleotides not matched to a gene: 7. The CDR3 runs 16 residues. The germline V gene encodes CDR1 MNHNS and CDR2 SASEGT. CDR3 residues: CASSEATGQGVYGYTF. The CDR3 coding sequence is TGTGCCAGCAGTGAAGCGACGGGACAGGGAGTATATGGCTACACCTTC.